This T cell receptor beta chain is drawn from a study of cytomegalovirus exposure and HLA in healthy donors. Findings and caveats of the study: Associated with cytomegalovirus, according to the listing, were about 160 TCR beta chains. With later analysis, a missense DCLRE1C variant became linked to TCR beta V- and J-gene trimming.

About this clone: Its antigen is still unknown. Other nucleotide sequences from this sample produce the same CDR3.

The germline V gene encodes CDR1 SNHLY and CDR2 FYNNEI. V lost 5 bases, J lost 2 bases, and 5 bases stayed unmatched. This CDR3 has 14 amino acids. PCR used 60 Vbeta primers and 13 Jbeta primers. Repertoires were generated with immunoSEQ multiplex PCR, while TCRdb's copy carries only in-frame clones and drops some. The sample gives roughly 160,000 clones, 60% to 80% of which show up once; roughly 3.6% is in the top ten. The receptor was derived from a young man in good health and CMV-seropositive. The sequencing input was PBMCs. V gene TRBV2 combines with J gene TRBJ2-7; 8 bases line up with TRBD2. In DNA, the CDR3 is TGTGCCAGCAGTCCGGGACTAGGGACCTACGAGCAGTACTTC. Protein sequence: CASSPGLGTYEQYF. Full variable domain (outside the CDR3, taken from reference TRBV2 and TRBJ2-7): EPEVTQTPSHQVTQMGQEVILRCVPISNHLYFYWYRQILGQKVEFLVSFYNNEISEKSEIFDDQFSVERPDGSNFTLKIRSTKLEDSAMYFCASSPGLGTYEQYFGPGTRLTVT.